The subject of this entry is one T cell receptor beta chain. This clonotype has just a few counts. The clone's antigen remains unknown. Base-call qualities are not available, and no considerably larger clone is one nucleotide away. This sample is drawn from a study of spatial heterogeneity in lung cancer (dated by TCRdb to between 2018 and 2020). Describing the broader study: Samples were obtained from approximately 72 patients with early-stage, untreated non-small cell lung cancer from the lung TRACERx cohort. TCR alpha and beta repertoires were quantitatively compared across multiple tumor regions, matched nontumor lung and blood in non-small cell lung cancer. More beta-chain than alpha-chain transcripts were consistently detected, likely reflecting higher beta-chain transcript abundance. Both alpha and beta chains were TCR-sequenced in hundreds of tumor regions, under 80 matched nontumor lung samples and around 50 PBMC samples obtained at surgery. In the raw uncorrected reads, each unique combination of TCR and UMI appeared on average more than ten times. Follow-up PBMC samples were sequenced whenever available, and the median time to follow-up was two to three years after resection. The study linked features of the TCR repertoire to counts of nonsynonymous mutations, which were determined by whole-exome sequencing of tumor tissue. The full study reports these points: Additional single-cell paired TCR alpha and beta sequencing was considered necessary to confirm, at a functional level, the hypothesis that regional TCRs recognize regional mutations. Comparisons of baseline and follow-up blood repertoires included only 14 patients. Ubiquitous expanded tumor TCRs were detected in blood more often at tumor resection than at routine follow-up.

What this sample's time point label stands for: blood at routine non-recurrence follow-up after resection. Whole RNA extracted from tumor and nontumor lung tissue, or from cryopreserved PBMC samples, was used for TCR sequencing without cell sorting. A patient was chosen for TCR sequencing only when enough RNA was available from at least two tumor regions. Library preparation employed 5' RACE. Sequencing used a NextSeq 500. In the TCR library protocol, a unique molecular identifier was attached to each TCR cDNA molecule so that PCR and sequencing errors could be corrected. From the authors' description of their analysis: TCR identification, UMI-based error correction and CDR3 extraction were all carried out with Decombinator tools. TCRs above a frequency of 2 per 1,000, corresponding to the top 1% of the tumor frequency distribution, were defined as expanded. Renyi diversity was computed with the R vegan package after each repertoire had been subsampled 100 times to 5,000 TCRs. CDR3 similarity networks were constructed using string-kernel similarity of amino acid triplets, with links drawn between CDR3s whose pairwise similarity was above 0.82. TCRdb trimmed the raw reads at Q25, called clones with MiXCR and kept productive beta chains. All rows with the same CDR3 protein become a single entry with the most common DNA and genes. These V and J calls are TCRdb output, not the study's own analysis. Across this sample there are about 52,000 distinct CDR3 sequences, with 6.5% to 7.5% seen only once. Of the sample, around 33% is held by the ten largest clones.

V is pared back by 4 bases and J by 4 bases, with 7 bases lying between the germline termini. The CDR3 starts with the cysteine, ends with the phenylalanine, and has 12 residues. Kept here is only the CDR3 DNA, which spans 36 bases and is read in frame from base 1. Taken from the germline V gene (reference sequence), the CDR1 and CDR2 loops are MNHNY and SVGAGI. The clonotype originates from a female donor with early-stage non-small cell lung cancer. Source: PBMCs, taken at follow-up. In this chain, TRBV6-6 is recombined with TRBJ1-1, with the D gene not confidently named. The CDR3 is CASSSKGTEAFF. Here is the DNA: TGTGCCAGCAGTTCGAAGGGCACTGAAGCTTTCTTT.